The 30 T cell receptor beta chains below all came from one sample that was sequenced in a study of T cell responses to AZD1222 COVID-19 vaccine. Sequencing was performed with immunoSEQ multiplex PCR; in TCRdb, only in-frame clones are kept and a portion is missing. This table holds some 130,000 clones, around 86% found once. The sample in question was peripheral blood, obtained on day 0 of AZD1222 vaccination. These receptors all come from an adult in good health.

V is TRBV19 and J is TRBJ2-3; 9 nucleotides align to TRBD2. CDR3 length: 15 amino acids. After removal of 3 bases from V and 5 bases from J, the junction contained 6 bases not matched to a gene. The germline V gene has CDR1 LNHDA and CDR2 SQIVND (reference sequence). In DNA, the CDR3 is TGTGCCAGTAGTATTTGGGCGGGGGGGCGAGATACGCAGTATTTT. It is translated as CASSIWAGGRDTQYF.

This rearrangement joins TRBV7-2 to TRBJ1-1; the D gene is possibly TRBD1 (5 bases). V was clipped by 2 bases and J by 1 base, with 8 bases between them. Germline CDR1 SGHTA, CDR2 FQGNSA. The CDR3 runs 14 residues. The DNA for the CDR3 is TGTGCCAGCAGCTTATTTGGGGGGAACACTGAAGCTTTCTTT. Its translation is CASSLFGGNTEAFF. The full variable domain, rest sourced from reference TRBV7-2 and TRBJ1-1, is GAGVSQSPSNKVTEKGKDVELRCDPISGHTALYWYRQSLGQGLEFLIYFQGNSAPDKSGLPSDRFSAERTGGSVSTLTIQRTQQEDSAVYLCASSLFGGNTEAFFGQGTRLTVV.

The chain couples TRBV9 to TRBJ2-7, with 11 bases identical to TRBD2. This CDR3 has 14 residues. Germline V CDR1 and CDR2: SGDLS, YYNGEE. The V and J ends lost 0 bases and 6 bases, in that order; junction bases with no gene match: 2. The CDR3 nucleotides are TGTGCCAGCAGCGTAGAAGGACTAGCGGGCGAGCAGTACTTC. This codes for CASSVEGLAGEQYF.

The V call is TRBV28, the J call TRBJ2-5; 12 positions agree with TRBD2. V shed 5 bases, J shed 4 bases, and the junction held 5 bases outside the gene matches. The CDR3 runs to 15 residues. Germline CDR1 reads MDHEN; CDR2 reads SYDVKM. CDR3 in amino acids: CASSELAGGLETQYF. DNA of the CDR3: TGTGCCAGCAGTGAGCTAGCGGGGGGGTTAGAGACCCAGTACTTC. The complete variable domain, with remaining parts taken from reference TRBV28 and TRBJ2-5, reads DVKVTQSSRYLVKRTGEKVFLECVQDMDHENMFWYRQDPGLGLRLIYFSYDVKMKEKGDIPEGYSVSREKKERFSLILESASTNQTSMYLCASSELAGGLETQYFGPGTRLLVL.

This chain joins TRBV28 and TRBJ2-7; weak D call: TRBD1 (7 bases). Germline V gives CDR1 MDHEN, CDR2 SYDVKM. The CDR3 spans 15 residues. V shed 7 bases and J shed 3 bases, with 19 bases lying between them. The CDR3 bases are TGTGCCAGCACCCCCGGGGGACAGATGTTCTACGAGCAGTACTTC. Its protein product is CASTPGGQMFYEQYF. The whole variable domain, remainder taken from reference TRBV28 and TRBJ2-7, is DVKVTQSSRYLVKRTGEKVFLECVQDMDHENMFWYRQDPGLGLRLIYFSYDVKMKEKGDIPEGYSVSREKKERFSLILESASTNQTSMYLCASTPGGQMFYEQYFGPGTRLTVT.

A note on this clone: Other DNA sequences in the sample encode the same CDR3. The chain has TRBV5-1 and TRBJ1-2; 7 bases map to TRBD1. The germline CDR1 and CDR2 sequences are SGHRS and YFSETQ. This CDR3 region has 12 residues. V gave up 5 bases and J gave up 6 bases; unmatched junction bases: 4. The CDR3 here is CASSPDRDGYTF. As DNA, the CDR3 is TGCGCCAGCAGTCCTGACAGGGATGGCTACACCTTC.

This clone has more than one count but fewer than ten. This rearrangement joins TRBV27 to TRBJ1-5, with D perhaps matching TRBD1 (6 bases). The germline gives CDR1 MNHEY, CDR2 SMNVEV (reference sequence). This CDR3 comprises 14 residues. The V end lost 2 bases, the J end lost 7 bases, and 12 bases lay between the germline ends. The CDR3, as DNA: TGTGCCAGCAGTTTACTGACAGGTCAACAGCCCCAGCATTTT. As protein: CASSLLTGQQPQHF.

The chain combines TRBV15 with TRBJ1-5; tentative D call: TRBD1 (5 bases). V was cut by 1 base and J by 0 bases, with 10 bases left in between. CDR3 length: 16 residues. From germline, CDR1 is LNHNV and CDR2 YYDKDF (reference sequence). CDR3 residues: CATSRADSYSNQPQHF. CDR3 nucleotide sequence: TGTGCCACCAGCAGAGCCGACAGTTATAGCAATCAGCCCCAGCATTTT. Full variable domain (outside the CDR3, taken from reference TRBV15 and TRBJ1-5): DAMVIQNPRYQVTQFGKPVTLSCSQTLNHNVMYWYQQKSSQAPKLLFHYYDKDFNNEADTPDNFQSRRPNTSFCFLDIRSPGLGDTAMYLCATSRADSYSNQPQHFGDGTRLSIL.

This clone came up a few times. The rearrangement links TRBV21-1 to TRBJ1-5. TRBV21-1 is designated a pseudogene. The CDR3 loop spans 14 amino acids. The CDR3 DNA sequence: TGTGCCAGCAGCAAAACGGTGAGCAATCAGCCCCAGCATTTT. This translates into CASSKTVSNQPQHF.

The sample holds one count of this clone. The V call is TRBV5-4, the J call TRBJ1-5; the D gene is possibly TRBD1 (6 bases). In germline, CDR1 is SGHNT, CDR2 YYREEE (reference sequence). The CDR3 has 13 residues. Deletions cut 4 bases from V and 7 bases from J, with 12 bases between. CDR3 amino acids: CASSQGGKQPQHF. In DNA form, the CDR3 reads TGTGCCAGCAGCCAAGGGGGGAAACAGCCCCAGCATTTT.

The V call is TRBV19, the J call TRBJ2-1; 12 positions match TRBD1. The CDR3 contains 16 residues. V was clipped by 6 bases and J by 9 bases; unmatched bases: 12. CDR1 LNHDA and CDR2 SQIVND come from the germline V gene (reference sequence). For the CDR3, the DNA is TGTGCCAGTAGACCCCTGGGACAGGGGGCTCCAGGTGAGCAGTTCTTC. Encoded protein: CASRPLGQGAPGEQFF.

For the CDR3, the DNA is TGTGCCAGCAGCTTGTTGCCAGACTCTATATACAATGAGCAGTTCTTC. It encodes CASSLLPDSIYNEQFF. J is TRBJ2-1 and V is TRBV5-5; D not resolved. Germline V gives CDR1 SGHKS, CDR2 YYEKEE (reference sequence). The CDR3 is 16 residues long. V lost 1 base, J lost 4 bases, and 15 bases lay in between.

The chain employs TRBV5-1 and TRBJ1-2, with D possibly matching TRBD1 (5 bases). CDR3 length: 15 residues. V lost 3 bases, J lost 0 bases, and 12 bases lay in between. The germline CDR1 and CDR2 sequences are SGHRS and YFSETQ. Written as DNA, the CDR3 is TGCGCCAGCAGCTCCCTGACGGGGCCTAACTATGGCTACACCTTC. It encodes CASSSLTGPNYGYTF.

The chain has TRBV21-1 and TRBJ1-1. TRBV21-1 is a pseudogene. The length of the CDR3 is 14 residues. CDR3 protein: CASSKGERNTEAFF. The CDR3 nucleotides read TGTGCCAGCAGCAAAGGGGAAAGGAACACTGAAGCTTTCTTT.

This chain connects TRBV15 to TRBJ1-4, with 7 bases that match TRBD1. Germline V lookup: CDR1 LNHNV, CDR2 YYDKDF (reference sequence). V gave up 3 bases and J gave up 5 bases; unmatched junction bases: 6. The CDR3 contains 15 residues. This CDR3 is CATSRNDRVNEKLFF. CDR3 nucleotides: TGTGCCACCAGCAGGAACGACAGGGTCAATGAAAAACTGTTTTTT.

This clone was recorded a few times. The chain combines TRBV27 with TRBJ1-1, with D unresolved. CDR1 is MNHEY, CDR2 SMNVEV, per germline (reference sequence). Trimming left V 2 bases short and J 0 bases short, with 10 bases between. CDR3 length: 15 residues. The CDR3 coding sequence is TGTGCCAGCAGTTTAAGGCCCGTTTTGAACACTGAAGCTTTCTTT. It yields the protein CASSLRPVLNTEAFF.

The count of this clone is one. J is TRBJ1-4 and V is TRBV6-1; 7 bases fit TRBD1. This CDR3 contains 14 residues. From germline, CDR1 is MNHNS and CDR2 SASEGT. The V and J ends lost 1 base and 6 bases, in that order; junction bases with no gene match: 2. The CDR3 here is CASSEDRGYEKLFF. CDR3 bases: TGTGCCAGCAGTGAAGACAGGGGTTATGAAAAACTGTTTTTT.

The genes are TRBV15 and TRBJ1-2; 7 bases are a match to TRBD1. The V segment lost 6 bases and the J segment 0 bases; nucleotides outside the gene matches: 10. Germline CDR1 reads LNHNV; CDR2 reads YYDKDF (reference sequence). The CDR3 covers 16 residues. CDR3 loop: CATREGTAASNYGYTF. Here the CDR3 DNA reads TGTGCCACCAGAGAAGGGACAGCAGCTTCTAACTATGGCTACACCTTC.

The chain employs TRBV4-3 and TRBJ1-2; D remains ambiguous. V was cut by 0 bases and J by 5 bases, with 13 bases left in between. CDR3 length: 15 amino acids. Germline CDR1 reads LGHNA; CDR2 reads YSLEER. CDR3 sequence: CASSQDLAGRYGYTF. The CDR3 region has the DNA TGCGCCAGCAGCCAAGATCTGGCGGGGAGATATGGCTACACCTTC.

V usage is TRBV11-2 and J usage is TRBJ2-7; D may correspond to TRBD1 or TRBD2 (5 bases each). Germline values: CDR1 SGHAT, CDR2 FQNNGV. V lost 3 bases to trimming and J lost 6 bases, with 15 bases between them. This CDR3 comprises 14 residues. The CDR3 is CASSLGTALVEQYF. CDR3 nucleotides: TGTGCCAGCAGCTTGGGGACGGCATTGGTCGAGCAGTACTTC. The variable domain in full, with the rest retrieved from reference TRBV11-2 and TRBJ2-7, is EAGVAQSPRYKIIEKRQSVAFWCNPISGHATLYWYQQILGQGPKLLIQFQNNGVVDDSQLPKDRFSAERLKGVDSTLKIQPAKLEDSAVYLCASSLGTALVEQYFGPGTRLTVT.

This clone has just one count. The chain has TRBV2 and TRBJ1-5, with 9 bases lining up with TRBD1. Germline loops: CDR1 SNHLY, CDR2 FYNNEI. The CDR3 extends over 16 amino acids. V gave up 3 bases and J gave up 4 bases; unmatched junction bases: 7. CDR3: CASSDMTGGRNQPQHF. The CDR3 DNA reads TGTGCCAGCAGTGATATGACAGGGGGTCGAAATCAGCCCCAGCATTTT.

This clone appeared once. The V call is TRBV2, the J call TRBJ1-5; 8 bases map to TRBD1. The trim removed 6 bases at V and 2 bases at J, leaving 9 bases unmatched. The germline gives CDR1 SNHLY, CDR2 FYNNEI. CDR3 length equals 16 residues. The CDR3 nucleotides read TGTGCCAGCAGCCGGGACAGGTTATCGGGCAATCAGCCCCAGCATTTT. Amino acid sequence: CASSRDRLSGNQPQHF.

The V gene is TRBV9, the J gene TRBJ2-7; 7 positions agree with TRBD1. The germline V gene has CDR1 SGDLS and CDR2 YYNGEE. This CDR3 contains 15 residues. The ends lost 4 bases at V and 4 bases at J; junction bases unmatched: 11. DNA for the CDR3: TGTGCCAGCAGCTACCGACAGGGTGAGGGTTACGAGCAGTACTTC. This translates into CASSYRQGEGYEQYF.

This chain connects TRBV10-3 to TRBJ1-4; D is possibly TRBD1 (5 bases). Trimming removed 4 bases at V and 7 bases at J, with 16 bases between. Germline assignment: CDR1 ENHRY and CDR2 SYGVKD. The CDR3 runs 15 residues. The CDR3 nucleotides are TGTGCCATCAGTGGGGGACCTGCGAGGGTTGAAAAACTGTTTTTT. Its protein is CAISGGPARVEKLFF.

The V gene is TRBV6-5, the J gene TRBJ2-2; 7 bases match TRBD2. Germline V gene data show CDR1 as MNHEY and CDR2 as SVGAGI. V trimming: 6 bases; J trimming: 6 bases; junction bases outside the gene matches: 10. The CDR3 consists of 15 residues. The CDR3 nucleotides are TGTGCCAGCAGGTCTATTGTTGGGGGGGCCGGGGAGCTGTTTTTT. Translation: CASRSIVGGAGELFF.

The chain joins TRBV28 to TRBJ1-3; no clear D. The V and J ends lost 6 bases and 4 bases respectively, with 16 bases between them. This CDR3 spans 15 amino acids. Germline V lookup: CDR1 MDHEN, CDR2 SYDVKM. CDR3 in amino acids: CASSKTLPRGNTIYF. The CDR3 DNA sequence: TGTGCCAGCAGCAAAACACTCCCGAGGGGAAACACCATATATTTT.

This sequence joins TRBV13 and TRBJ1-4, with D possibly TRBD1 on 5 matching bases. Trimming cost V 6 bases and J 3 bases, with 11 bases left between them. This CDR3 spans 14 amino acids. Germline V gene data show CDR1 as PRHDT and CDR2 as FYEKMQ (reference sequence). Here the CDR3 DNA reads TGTGCCAGCAGTAAGGGGCGTGCTAATGAAAAACTGTTTTTT. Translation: CASSKGRANEKLFF.

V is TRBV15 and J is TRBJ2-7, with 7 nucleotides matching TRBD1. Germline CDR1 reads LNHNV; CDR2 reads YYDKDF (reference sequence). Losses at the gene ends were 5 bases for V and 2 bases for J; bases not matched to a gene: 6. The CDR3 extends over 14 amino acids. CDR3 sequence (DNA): TGTGCCACCAGCCGGCGACAGGGAACCTACGAGCAGTACTTC. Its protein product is CATSRRQGTYEQYF. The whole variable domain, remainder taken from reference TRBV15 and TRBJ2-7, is DAMVIQNPRYQVTQFGKPVTLSCSQTLNHNVMYWYQQKSSQAPKLLFHYYDKDFNNEADTPDNFQSRRPNTSFCFLDIRSPGLGDTAMYLCATSRRQGTYEQYFGPGTRLTVT.

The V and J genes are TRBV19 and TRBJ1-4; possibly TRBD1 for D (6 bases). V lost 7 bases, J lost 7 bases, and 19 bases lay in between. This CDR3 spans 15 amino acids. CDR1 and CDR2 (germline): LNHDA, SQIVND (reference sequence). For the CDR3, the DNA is TGTGCCAGTACTCCCTCAGGGGCGAAGGGTGAAAAACTGTTTTTT. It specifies CASTPSGAKGEKLFF.

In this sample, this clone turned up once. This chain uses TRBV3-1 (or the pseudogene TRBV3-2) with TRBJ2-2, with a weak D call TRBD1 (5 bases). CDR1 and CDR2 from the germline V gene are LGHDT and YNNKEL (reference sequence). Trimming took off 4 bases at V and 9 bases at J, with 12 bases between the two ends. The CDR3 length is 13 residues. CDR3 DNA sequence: TGTGCCAGCAGCCCTCGACAGTCAAGGGAGCTGTTTTTT. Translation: CASSPRQSRELFF.